The 30 T cell receptor beta chains reported below all come from one sample, sequenced in a study of beta chain features in type 1 diabetes. Isolated RNA was reverse transcribed in full, so expressed TCRB transcripts were sequenced. Sequenced by immunoSEQ multiplex PCR; TCRdb stores in-frame clones only, minus some. The repertoire holds approximately 250,000 clones, with 13% to 15% as singletons. The sequencing sample was made of naive CD4+ T cells from blood. The receptors stem from a woman aged 40-49 years in good health.

This clone was seen a few times. The chain uses TRBV19 and TRBJ1-1, with TRBD1 matching over 8 bases. V was clipped by 3 bases and J by 4 bases; unmatched bases: 1. This CDR3 spans 13 amino acids. CDR1 LNHDA and CDR2 SQIVND come from the germline V gene (reference sequence). The CDR3 bases are TGTGCCAGTAGTATCACAGGGGGCACTGAAGCTTTCTTT. Protein product: CASSITGGTEAFF.

Many counts were recorded for this clone. This sequence joins TRBV15 and TRBJ2-3; D not resolved. With 5 bases removed from V and 0 bases from J, the gap between germline ends came to 3 bases. Germline CDR1 LNHNV, CDR2 YYDKDF (reference sequence). The CDR3 runs to 12 residues. The CDR3 bases are TGTGCCACCAGCCGGAGCACAGATACGCAGTATTTT. It specifies CATSRSTDTQYF.

V is TRBV6-1 and J is TRBJ2-1; 10 positions agree with TRBD1. Germline V CDR1 and CDR2: MNHNS, SASEGT. J gave up 2 bases and V 4 bases, and 11 bases lay outside the gene matches. CDR3 size: 18 residues. The CDR3 loop reads CASSVLSSGQGPYNEQFF. Written as DNA, the CDR3 is TGTGCCAGCAGTGTCCTTTCGTCGGGACAGGGGCCCTACAATGAGCAGTTCTTC.

This clone was picked up a small number of times. This chain joins TRBV11-2 and TRBJ1-2; 9 bases line up with TRBD1. The V and J ends lost 1 base and 8 bases, in that order; junction bases with no gene match: 2. This CDR3 comprises 13 residues. Germline-derived CDR1 and CDR2 are SGHAT and FQNNGV. Here the CDR3 DNA reads TGTGCCAGCAGCTTAGCCGGGACAGGGGGCTACACCTTC. It yields the protein CASSLAGTGGYTF.

The J gene is TRBJ1-1, the V gene TRBV5-4; tentatively, D is TRBD1 (5 bases). Germline values: CDR1 SGHNT, CDR2 YYREEE (reference sequence). V was clipped by 0 bases and J by 0 bases, with 12 bases between them. This CDR3 comprises 16 residues. CDR3 protein: CASSLGQLKMNTEAFF. CDR3 coding DNA: TGTGCCAGCAGCTTGGGACAGCTAAAAATGAACACTGAAGCTTTCTTT.

V and J are TRBV9 and TRBJ2-5, with 8 positions matching TRBD2. V gave up 6 bases and J gave up 1 base; unmatched junction bases: 8. The CDR3 covers 15 residues. The germline V gene encodes CDR1 SGDLS and CDR2 YYNGEE. CDR3 in amino acids: CASTDSGAPQETQYF. DNA of the CDR3: TGTGCCAGCACGGATAGCGGGGCCCCCCAAGAGACCCAGTACTTC.

This clone was recorded many times. The chain recombines TRBV14 with TRBJ2-1; D unclear. There are 16 residues in the CDR3. Germline CDR1 reads SGHDN; CDR2 reads FVKESK. The V end lost 1 base, the J end lost 10 bases, and 20 bases lay between the germline ends. The CDR3 reads CASSQGPTTARREQFF. CDR3 bases: TGTGCCAGCAGCCAAGGGCCTACTACCGCCAGACGGGAGCAGTTCTTC.

This clone was found a few times. This chain uses TRBV7-2 with TRBJ2-5; 8 bases fit TRBD1. V lost 4 bases and J lost 5; bases outside the gene matches: 9. The CDR3 is made up of 15 amino acids. CDR1 and CDR2 (germline): SGHTA, FQGNSA. Here the CDR3 reads CASSSQDRAAETQYF. CDR3 nucleotide sequence: TGTGCCAGCAGCTCACAGGACAGGGCTGCGGAGACCCAGTACTTC.

This clone was seen more than once but under ten times. V usage is TRBV5-4 and J usage is TRBJ1-3; D is unclear. CDR1 and CDR2 (germline): SGHNT, YYREEE (reference sequence). The CDR3 loop spans 12 amino acids. Deletions cut 10 bases from V and 4 bases from J, with 12 bases between. In DNA, the CDR3 is TGTGCCGCAAGAGGGTCAGGAAACACCATATATTTT. It yields the protein CAARGSGNTIYF.

This clone showed up just a few times. The rearrangement uses TRBV4-1 and TRBJ2-3; D is uncertain. V shed 0 bases and J shed 4 bases, with 17 bases lying between them. CDR1 and CDR2 (germline): MGHRA, YSYEKL. This CDR3 spans 17 amino acids. The chain's CDR3 is CASSQDAADSPPDTQYF. CDR3 bases: TGCGCCAGCAGCCAAGACGCGGCGGATTCCCCCCCAGATACGCAGTATTTT.

The gene calls are TRBV5-4 and TRBJ2-7; possible D gene TRBD1, 6 bases. Looked up from germline, CDR1 is SGHNT and CDR2 is YYREEE (reference sequence). Trimming shortened V by 0 bases and J by 2 bases, and 9 bases separated the two germline ends. This CDR3 spans 14 amino acids. DNA of the CDR3: TGTGCCAGCAGCTTGGTTGGGACACCCTACGAGCAGTACTTC. Residues: CASSLVGTPYEQYF.

Worth noting for this clone: The germline gene is not matched at one end of the junction; a read error may be the cause. Other nucleotide sequences in the sample specify the same CDR3. This sequence joins TRBV29-1 and TRBJ1-1; 9 bases are shared with TRBD1. Germline values: CDR1 SQVTM, CDR2 ANQGSEA. This CDR3 is built from 13 residues. CDR3 amino acids: CSLQGQGNTEAFF. CDR3 sequence (DNA): TGCAGCTTGCAGGGACAGGGTAACACTGAAGCCTTCTTT.

The V and J genes are TRBV19 and TRBJ2-5; 7 nucleotides agree with TRBD2. Germline CDR1 reads LNHDA; CDR2 reads SQIVND (reference sequence). V was pared by 8 bases and J by 5 bases, with 14 bases of the junction left unmatched. The CDR3 covers 15 residues. CDR3 amino acids: CASRGRGSGSETQYF. The CDR3 nucleotides are TGTGCCAGTCGGGGGAGGGGATCGGGGTCGGAGACCCAGTACTTC.

V usage is TRBV19 and J usage is TRBJ1-5; the match to TRBD1 covers 7 bases. The length of the CDR3 is 14 residues. Losses at the gene ends were 5 bases for V and 5 bases for J; bases not matched to a gene: 6. Looked up from germline, CDR1 is LNHDA and CDR2 is SQIVND (reference sequence). DNA of the CDR3: TGTGCCAGTAGTTTAGGACAGGTATATCAGCCCCAGCATTTT. Amino acid sequence: CASSLGQVYQPQHF.

This clone was counted between two and nine times. The rearrangement links TRBV27 to TRBJ2-7; 12 nucleotides match TRBD2. Germline V lookup: CDR1 MNHEY, CDR2 SMNVEV (reference sequence). The CDR3 is 18 residues long. V shed 5 bases and J 2 bases; nucleotides not matched to a gene: 13. This CDR3 is CASSRFSSGGANTYEQYF. The CDR3 DNA reads as TGTGCCAGCAGTCGGTTCTCTAGCGGGGGGGCGAATACCTACGAGCAGTACTTC.

This clone was seen a handful of times. The rearrangement links TRBV27 to TRBJ2-7; the D is unclear. The CDR3 extends over 14 amino acids. Trimming cost V 5 bases and J 5 bases, with 16 bases left between them. The germline gives CDR1 MNHEY, CDR2 SMNVEV (reference sequence). The CDR3 sequence: CASSALTRTNEQYF. The CDR3 nucleotides read TGTGCCAGCAGTGCCCTGACTCGAACGAACGAGCAGTACTTC.

This rearrangement joins TRBV5-1 to TRBJ2-7; TRBD1 agrees at 12 bases. V dropped 1 base and J dropped 5; count of bases not matched to a gene: 4. The length of the CDR3 is 15 residues. CDR1 and CDR2 (germline): SGHRS, YFSETQ. The CDR3 coding sequence is TGCGCCAGCAGCTTGCCGGGACAGGGGGCACACGAGCAGTACTTC. Translating it yields CASSLPGQGAHEQYF.

This clone was seen more than once but under ten times. This chain connects TRBV9 to TRBJ2-7, with D unclear. CDR1 is SGDLS and CDR2 is YYNGEE in the germline V gene. The CDR3 has 15 amino acids. The germline V and J ends were trimmed by 0 bases and 5 bases, with 15 bases remaining between them. In DNA form, the CDR3 reads TGTGCCAGCAGCGTAGTTTCCCACCCAGGCAACGAGCAGTACTTC. Translation: CASSVVSHPGNEQYF.

This chain links TRBV7-6 with TRBJ1-2; D is possibly TRBD1 (5 bases). Looked up from germline, CDR1 is SGHVS and CDR2 is FNYEAQ. V was shortened by 5 bases and J by 4 bases, with 11 bases between the two germline ends. CDR3 size: 13 residues. CDR3 in amino acids: CASSGAGGYGYTF. The CDR3 DNA is TGTGCCAGCAGCGGCGCGGGGGGCTATGGCTACACCTTC.

The genes are TRBV27 and TRBJ1-2, with D possibly matching TRBD1 (6 bases). Germline CDR1 and CDR2: MNHEY and SMNVEV (reference sequence). The CDR3 totals 12 residues. The ends were cut back, 6 bases at V and 5 bases at J, with 10 bases in the middle. CDR3 DNA sequence: TGTGCCAGCAGGACAGGTCCTTATGGCTACACCTTC. Its translation is CASRTGPYGYTF.

Only a few counts were recorded for this clone. The chain employs TRBV6-1 and TRBJ1-2, with D possibly being TRBD1 (5 bases). Trimming removed 7 bases from V and 2 bases from J, with 14 bases in between. In germline, CDR1 is MNHNS, CDR2 SASEGT. CDR3 length: 14 residues. CDR3 nucleotides: TGTGCCAGCACCCCGACAGCCGCAAACTATGGCTACACCTTC. This translates into CASTPTAANYGYTF.

The rearrangement uses TRBV7-2 and TRBJ2-3; 9 nucleotides line up with TRBD2. Unmatched junction bases numbered 13, after V lost 4 bases and J lost 5 bases. Germline loops: CDR1 SGHTA, CDR2 FQGNSA. The CDR3 runs 17 residues. This CDR3 reads CASSSADAGGHKDTQYF. DNA for the CDR3: TGTGCCAGCAGCTCCGCAGACGCGGGGGGGCATAAAGATACGCAGTATTTT.

The chain uses TRBV15 and TRBJ1-5; TRBD1 matches 10 bases. Looked up from germline, CDR1 is LNHNV and CDR2 is YYDKDF (reference sequence). J gave up 0 bases and V 0 bases, and 11 bases lay outside the gene matches. The CDR3 spans 20 residues. The CDR3 reads CATSRDLGTGARDSNQPQHF. In nucleotides, the CDR3 is TGTGCCACCAGCAGAGACCTCGGGACAGGGGCCCGAGATAGCAATCAGCCCCAGCATTTT.

V usage is TRBV2 and J usage is TRBJ1-3, with TRBD1 matching over 9 bases. Germline assignment: CDR1 SNHLY and CDR2 FYNNEI. The CDR3 is 13 residues long. Losses at the gene ends were 6 bases for V and 4 bases for J; bases not matched to a gene: 1. CDR3 in amino acids: CASSGTGGNTIYF. The CDR3 bases are TGTGCCAGCAGCGGGACAGGGGGAAACACCATATATTTT. Looking up the rest from reference TRBV2 and TRBJ1-3 gives the full variable domain: EPEVTQTPSHQVTQMGQEVILRCVPISNHLYFYWYRQILGQKVEFLVSFYNNEISEKSEIFDDQFSVERPDGSNFTLKIRSTKLEDSAMYFCASSGTGGNTIYFGEGSWLTVV.

This clone was counted a few times. CDR3: CASSIGGTPNYEQYF. In DNA form, the CDR3 reads TGTGCCAGTAGTATAGGTGGGACACCAAACTACGAGCAGTACTTC. The rearrangement links TRBV19 to TRBJ2-7, with a possible D match to TRBD1 (6 bases). V lost 1 base and J 3 bases, leaving 13 bases between the germline ends. This CDR3 contains 15 residues. In germline, CDR1 is LNHDA, CDR2 SQIVND (reference sequence).

V is TRBV2 and J is TRBJ1-5, with TRBD1 as a possible D gene (5 bases). Germline loops: CDR1 SNHLY, CDR2 FYNNEI. This CDR3 is 16 amino acids long. Trimming pared 6 bases from V and 2 bases from J, leaving 17 bases between. The CDR3 protein is CASRGVAGAGNQPQHF. The CDR3 nucleotides are TGTGCCAGCAGGGGGGTAGCGGGCGCTGGCAATCAGCCCCAGCATTTT.

This clone was picked up a small number of times. J is TRBJ2-3 and V is TRBV18, with 10 bases identical to TRBD2. Germline V CDR1 and CDR2: KGHSH, LQKENI. The CDR3 spans 16 residues. V lost 4 bases, J lost 5 bases, and 9 bases stayed unmatched. CDR3 bases: TGTGCCAGCTCACTCGGATCAGCGGGGGGGCAAGATACGCAGTATTTT. Amino acid sequence: CASSLGSAGGQDTQYF.

This clone was counted between two and nine times. CDR3 nucleotides: TGTGCCAGCAGTGAAGCTAGCGGGGGGGCTAGCACAGATACGCAGTATTTT. Protein: CASSEASGGASTDTQYF. The V call is TRBV2, the J call TRBJ2-3; 11 bases agree with TRBD2. The germline V gene encodes CDR1 SNHLY and CDR2 FYNNEI. The CDR3 loop spans 17 amino acids. The junction had 2 bases not matched to a gene; V was cut back by 0 bases and J by 0 bases.

This clone was counted only a few times. V gene TRBV6-6 combines with J gene TRBJ2-5; TRBD2 aligns across 8 bases. The V gene's germline CDR1 is MNHNY and CDR2 SVGAGI (reference sequence). There are 15 residues in the CDR3. With 2 bases clipped from V and 3 bases from J, the junction kept 5 bases outside the gene matches. The CDR3 bases are TGTGCCAGCAGTTACGGACTAGCCGGAGAAGAGACCCAGTACTTC. Its translation is CASSYGLAGEETQYF.

This clone came up a few times. The chain employs TRBV6-5 and TRBJ2-7; D perhaps matches TRBD1 (5 bases). The V gene lost 0 bases and the J gene lost 2 bases, with 11 bases spanning the gap. CDR3 length: 15 amino acids. Germline values: CDR1 MNHEY, CDR2 SVGAGI. CDR3 loop: CASSYSVLDTYEQYF. The CDR3 DNA follows: TGTGCCAGCAGTTACTCGGTGCTGGACACCTACGAGCAGTACTTC.